The entry below describes one T cell receptor beta chain. The antigen remains undetermined. Time point defined: sample taken at primary tumor resection. Donation came from 70 or so patients with untreated early-stage non-small cell lung cancer. This CDR3 contains 15 residues. V gave up 4 bases and J gave up 1 base, with 13 bases separating them. Germline V gives CDR1 SGHAT, CDR2 FQNNGV. These data belong to a study of spatial heterogeneity in lung cancer. Findings and caveats of the study: The number of expanded tumor alpha and beta chains correlated with mutation number.

A unique molecular identifier was attached to every TCR cDNA molecule. TCRdb redid the calling of the 5' RACE reads with MiXCR, one entry per CDR3 protein. The sample shows 2,500 or so distinct CDR3 sequences, about 20% of them seen only once. The input for sequencing was lung tumor tissue, taken at surgery. The sequence was obtained from a male donor with early-stage non-small cell lung cancer. This chain joins TRBV11-2 and TRBJ2-5, with unresolved D. CDR3 in DNA: TGTGCCAGCAGCTCCTCTTGGGCGATCCAAGAGACCCAGTACTTC. Amino acids: CASSSSWAIQETQYF.